Presented here are 2 T cell receptor beta chains from one specimen sequenced in a study of blood T cells in healthy people across ages. For the second PCR, which ran for about 7 to 11 cycles, a sample-barcoded 5' primer and a J-beta primer mix were used. Each CDR3 protein gets one entry after TCRdb re-called the 5' RACE reads with MiXCR. There are 1.4 million or so distinct CDR3 sequences in the sample; approximately 39% occur only once, and less than 5% lies in the top ten. Material for sequencing was blood. The origin of the receptors is a woman younger than 30 in good health.

This clonotype was seen a few times. The rearrangement joins TRBV9 to TRBJ1-2, with D unclear. Germline assignment: CDR1 SGDLS and CDR2 YYNGEE. V was cut by 0 bases and J by 3 bases, with 15 bases left in between. This CDR3 has 16 residues. CDR3 in amino acids: CASSVGLSSPHYGYTF. In DNA, the CDR3 is TGTGCCAGCAGCGTAGGGTTATCTTCCCCCCACTATGGCTACACCTTC.

This rearrangement joins TRBV20-1 to TRBJ2-7; D not resolved. In germline, CDR1 is DFQATT, CDR2 SNEGSKA (reference sequence). V lost 4 bases, J lost 5 bases, and 12 bases lay in between. The CDR3 contains 12 residues. This CDR3 reads CSATLQYDEQYF. The CDR3 region has the DNA TGCAGTGCTACGCTACAATATGACGAGCAGTACTTC.